Following are 9 T cell receptor beta chains from one sample sequenced in a study of graft-versus-host responses after intestinal transplantation. What these receptors recognize is not known. TCRdb's copy holds only in-frame clones and misses some; the assay was immunoSEQ multiplex PCR. This table holds under 150,000 clones, roughly nine tenths found once. The sample here was unstimulated CD4+ T cells sorted from spleen or lymph node cells, taken before intestinal transplant. These receptors were obtained from a human donor who received an intestinal transplant.

The chain links TRBV7-8 to TRBJ2-2; D unresolved. V was clipped by 1 base and J by 4 bases, with 10 bases between them. This CDR3 is built from 15 residues. CDR1 is SGHVS, CDR2 FQNEAQ, per germline. The DNA for the CDR3 is TGTGCCAGCAGCTTAGATGCGCGCGGCACCGGGGAGCTGTTTTTT. Its translation is CASSLDARGTGELFF.

This chain connects TRBV6-5 to TRBJ2-7; 7 bases align to TRBD1. Germline trimming cut 6 bases from V and 3 bases from J; bases unmatched to any gene: 11. The germline CDR1 and CDR2 sequences are MNHEY and SVGAGI. The CDR3 has 15 residues. This CDR3 is CASSKKGTAIYEQYF. In nucleotides, the CDR3 is TGTGCCAGCAGCAAAAAAGGGACAGCCATCTACGAGCAGTACTTC.

The genes are TRBV5-4 and TRBJ1-1; possibly TRBD1 for D (6 bases). The CDR3 contains 17 residues. Germline-derived CDR1 and CDR2 are SGHNT and YYREEE (reference sequence). With 2 bases removed from V and 1 base from J, the gap between germline ends came to 18 bases. CDR3 DNA: TGTGCCAGCAGCTTAGAGGGGGGGATACTGAGGAACACTGAAGCTTTCTTT. The encoded protein is CASSLEGGILRNTEAFF. Supplemented by reference TRBV5-4 and TRBJ1-1, the full variable domain reads ETGVTQSPTHLIKTRGQQVTLRCSSQSGHNTVSWYQQALGQGPQFIFQYYREEENGRGNFPPRFSGLQFPNYSSELNVNALELDDSALYLCASSLEGGILRNTEAFFGQGTRLTVV.

The chain couples TRBV5-1 to TRBJ2-7; 15 nucleotides line up with TRBD2. The CDR3 is 22 amino acids. Trimming at V came to 4 bases and at J to 1 base, leaving 21 bases not matched to a gene. Germline values: CDR1 SGHRS, CDR2 YFSETQ. Here the CDR3 reads CASSPDWGTWTSGRALSYEQYF. The DNA for the CDR3 is TGCGCCAGCAGCCCGGATTGGGGGACCTGGACTAGCGGGAGGGCCTTATCCTACGAGCAGTACTTC. The whole variable domain, filled in from reference TRBV5-1 and TRBJ2-7, reads KAGVTQTPRYLIKTRGQQVTLSCSPISGHRSVSWYQQTPGQGLQFLFEYFSETQRNKGNFPGRFSGRQFSNSRSEMNVSTLELGDSALYLCASSPDWGTWTSGRALSYEQYFGPGTRLTVT.

This clone is a singleton in its sample. This chain uses TRBV5-1 with TRBJ2-1; the match to TRBD2 covers 7 bases. The junction had 15 bases not matched to a gene; V was cut back by 1 base and J by 8 bases. From germline, CDR1 is SGHRS and CDR2 YFSETQ. CDR3 length: 17 residues. CDR3 in DNA: TGCGCCAGCAGCTTGAAGCCAGCGGGACTGTTGTTCGATGAGCAGTTCTTC. Translated, it gives CASSLKPAGLLFDEQFF.

This chain uses TRBV19 with TRBJ1-2, with a weak D call TRBD1 (5 bases). The CDR3 has 16 amino acids. Trimming removed 8 bases at V and 4 bases at J, with 23 bases between. Germline CDR1 is LNHDA and CDR2 is SQIVND (reference sequence). The CDR3 region is CASSKGRGGSSYGYTF. CDR3 bases: TGTGCCAGTTCTAAGGGGCGAGGCGGATCAAGCTATGGCTACACCTTC.

The rearrangement joins TRBV5-4 to TRBJ2-1, with 11 bases lining up with TRBD2. Looked up from germline, CDR1 is SGHNT and CDR2 is YYREEE (reference sequence). Trimming at V came to 2 bases and at J to 9 bases, leaving 7 bases not matched to a gene. This CDR3 comprises 15 residues. CDR3 sequence (DNA): TGTGCCAGCAGCTTACCAACTACTAGCGGGGGTGAGCAGTTCTTC. Its protein product is CASSLPTTSGGEQFF. Variable domain in full (rest from reference TRBV5-4 and TRBJ2-1): ETGVTQSPTHLIKTRGQQVTLRCSSQSGHNTVSWYQQALGQGPQFIFQYYREEENGRGNFPPRFSGLQFPNYSSELNVNALELDDSALYLCASSLPTTSGGEQFFGPGTRLTVL.

As DNA, the CDR3 is TGCGCCAGCAGCTTGACTAGCGGGGGGGCAGGAGATACGCAGTATTTT. Protein sequence: CASSLTSGGAGDTQYF. J is TRBJ2-3 and V is TRBV5-1, with TRBD2 identical over 13 bases. The germline V gene has CDR1 SGHRS and CDR2 YFSETQ. V dropped 1 base and J dropped 5; count of bases not matched to a gene: 4. The CDR3 has 16 residues.

V and J are TRBV9 and TRBJ2-1; TRBD2 agrees at 8 bases. With 3 bases clipped from V and 0 bases from J, the junction kept 5 bases outside the gene matches. The CDR3 has 16 residues. The germline CDR1 and CDR2 sequences are SGDLS and YYNGEE. The CDR3 region has the DNA TGTGCCAGCAGCGCAATTAGCGGGATCTCCTACAATGAGCAGTTCTTC. This translates into CASSAISGISYNEQFF.